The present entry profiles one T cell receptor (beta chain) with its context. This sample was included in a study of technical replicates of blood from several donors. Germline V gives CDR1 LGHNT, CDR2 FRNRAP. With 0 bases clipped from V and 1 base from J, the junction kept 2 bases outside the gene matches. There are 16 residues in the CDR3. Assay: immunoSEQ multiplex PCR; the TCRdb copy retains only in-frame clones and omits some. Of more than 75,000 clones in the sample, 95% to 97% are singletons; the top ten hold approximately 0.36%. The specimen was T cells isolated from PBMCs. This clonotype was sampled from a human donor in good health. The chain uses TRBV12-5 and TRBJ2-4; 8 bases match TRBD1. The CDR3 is CASGLVQGAAKNIQYF. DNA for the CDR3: TGTGCTAGTGGTTTGGTGCAGGGGGCTGCCAAAAACATTCAGTACTTC.